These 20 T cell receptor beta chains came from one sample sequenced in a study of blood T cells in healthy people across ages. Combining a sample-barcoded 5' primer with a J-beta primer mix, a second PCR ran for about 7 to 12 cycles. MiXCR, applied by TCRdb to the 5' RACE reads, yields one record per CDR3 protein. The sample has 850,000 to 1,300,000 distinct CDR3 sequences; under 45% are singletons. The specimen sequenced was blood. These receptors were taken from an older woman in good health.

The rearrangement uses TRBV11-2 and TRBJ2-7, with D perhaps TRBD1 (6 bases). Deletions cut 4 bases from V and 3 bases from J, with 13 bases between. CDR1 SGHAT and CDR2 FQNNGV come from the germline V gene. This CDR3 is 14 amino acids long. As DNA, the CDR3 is TGTGCCAGCAGCTGGACAGAAGCAGTCTACGAGCAGTACTTC. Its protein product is CASSWTEAVYEQYF.

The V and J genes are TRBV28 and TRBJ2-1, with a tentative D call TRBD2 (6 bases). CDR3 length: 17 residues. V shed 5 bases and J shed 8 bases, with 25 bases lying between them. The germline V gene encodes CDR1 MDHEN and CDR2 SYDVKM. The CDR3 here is CASSPSYLARVKDEQFF. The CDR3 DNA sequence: TGTGCCAGCAGTCCCAGTTACCTAGCGAGAGTAAAGGATGAGCAGTTCTTC.

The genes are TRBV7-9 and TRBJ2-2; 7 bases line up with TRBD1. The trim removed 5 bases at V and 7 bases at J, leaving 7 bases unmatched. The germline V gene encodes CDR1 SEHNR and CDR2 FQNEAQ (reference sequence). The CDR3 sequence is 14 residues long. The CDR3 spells CASSAGTEFGELFF. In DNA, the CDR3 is TGTGCCAGCAGCGCCGGGACAGAATTCGGGGAGCTGTTTTTT.

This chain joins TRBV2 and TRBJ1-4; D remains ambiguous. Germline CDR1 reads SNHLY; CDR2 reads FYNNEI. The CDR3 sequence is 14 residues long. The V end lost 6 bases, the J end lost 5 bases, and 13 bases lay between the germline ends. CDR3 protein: CASSTDGLNEKLFF. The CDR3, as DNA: TGTGCCAGCAGCACGGACGGATTAAATGAAAAACTGTTTTTT. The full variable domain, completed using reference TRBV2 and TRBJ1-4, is EPEVTQTPSHQVTQMGQEVILRCVPISNHLYFYWYRQILGQKVEFLVSFYNNEISEKSEIFDDQFSVERPDGSNFTLKIRSTKLEDSAMYFCASSTDGLNEKLFFGSGTQLSVL.

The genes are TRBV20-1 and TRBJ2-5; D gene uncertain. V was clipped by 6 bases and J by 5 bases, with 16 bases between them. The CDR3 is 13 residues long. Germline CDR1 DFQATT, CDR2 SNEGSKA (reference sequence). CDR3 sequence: CSAIPYFRETQYF. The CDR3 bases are TGCAGTGCCATCCCCTACTTCAGGGAGACCCAGTACTTC.

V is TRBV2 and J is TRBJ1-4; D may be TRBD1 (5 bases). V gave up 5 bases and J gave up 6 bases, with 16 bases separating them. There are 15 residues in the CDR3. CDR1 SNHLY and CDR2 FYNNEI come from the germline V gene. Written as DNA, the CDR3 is TGTGCCAGCAGTCAGACCGGGACTGCAGATGAAAAACTGTTTTTT. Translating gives CASSQTGTADEKLFF. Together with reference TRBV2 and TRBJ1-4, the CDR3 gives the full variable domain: EPEVTQTPSHQVTQMGQEVILRCVPISNHLYFYWYRQILGQKVEFLVSFYNNEISEKSEIFDDQFSVERPDGSNFTLKIRSTKLEDSAMYFCASSQTGTADEKLFFGSGTQLSVL.

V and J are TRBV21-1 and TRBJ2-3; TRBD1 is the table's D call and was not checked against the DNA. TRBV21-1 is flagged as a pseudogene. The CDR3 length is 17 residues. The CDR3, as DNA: TGTGCCAGCAGCAAAGTGGGGGGCGTTCGAGGGCAAGATACGCAGTATTTT. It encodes CASSKVGGVRGQDTQYF.

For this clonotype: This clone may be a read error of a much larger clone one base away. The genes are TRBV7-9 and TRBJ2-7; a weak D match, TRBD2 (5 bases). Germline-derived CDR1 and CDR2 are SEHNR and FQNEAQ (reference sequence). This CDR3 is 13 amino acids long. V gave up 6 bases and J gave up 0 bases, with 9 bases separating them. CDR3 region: CASRRESSYEQYF. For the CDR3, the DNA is TGTGCCAGCAGGAGGGAAAGCTCCTACGAGCAGTACTTC. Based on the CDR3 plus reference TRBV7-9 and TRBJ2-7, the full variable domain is DTGVSQNPRHKITKRGQNVTFRCDPISEHNRLYWYRQTLGQGPEFLTYFQNEAQLEKSRLLSDRFSAERPKGSFSTLEIQRTEQGDSAMYLCASRRESSYEQYFGPGTRLTVT.

The CDR3 region has the DNA TGCAGTGCTCCGGTTAGGCAAGAGACCCAGTACTTC. Translation gives CSAPVRQETQYF. The rearrangement links TRBV20-1 to TRBJ2-5; D gene unclear. This CDR3 contains 12 residues. Trimming shortened V by 5 bases and J by 2 bases, and 9 bases separated the two germline ends. Germline lookup yields CDR1 DFQATT and CDR2 SNEGSKA (reference sequence).

CDR3 sequence reads: CASSLNRANPDTQYF. DNA of the CDR3: TGTGCCAGCAGCTTAAACAGGGCTAACCCAGATACGCAGTATTTT. This chain uses TRBV7-3 with TRBJ2-3; TRBD1 might be the D (6 bases). Germline CDR1 SGHTA, CDR2 FQGTGA. CDR3 length: 15 amino acids. Trimming left V 1 base short and J 4 bases short, with 12 bases between.

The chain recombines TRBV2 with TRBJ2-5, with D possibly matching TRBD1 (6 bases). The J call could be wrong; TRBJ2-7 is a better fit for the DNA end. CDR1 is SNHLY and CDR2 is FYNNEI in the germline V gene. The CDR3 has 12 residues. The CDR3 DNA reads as TGTGCCAGCAGCGGGGACACACACGAGCAGTACTTC. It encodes CASSGDTHEQYF.

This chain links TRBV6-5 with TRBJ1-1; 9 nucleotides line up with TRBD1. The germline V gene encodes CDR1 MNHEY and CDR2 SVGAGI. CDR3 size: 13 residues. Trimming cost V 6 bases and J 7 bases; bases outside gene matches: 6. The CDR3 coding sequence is TGTGCCAGCAGCCGGGGACAGGGATTTGAAGCTTTCTTT. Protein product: CASSRGQGFEAFF.

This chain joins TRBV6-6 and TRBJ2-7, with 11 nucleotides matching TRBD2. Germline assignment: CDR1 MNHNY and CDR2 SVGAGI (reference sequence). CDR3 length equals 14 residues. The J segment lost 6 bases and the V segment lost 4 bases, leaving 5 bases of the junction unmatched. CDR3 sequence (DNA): TGTGCCAGCAGTTCTAGCGGGGGGATCCTCGAGCAGTACTTC. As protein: CASSSSGGILEQYF.

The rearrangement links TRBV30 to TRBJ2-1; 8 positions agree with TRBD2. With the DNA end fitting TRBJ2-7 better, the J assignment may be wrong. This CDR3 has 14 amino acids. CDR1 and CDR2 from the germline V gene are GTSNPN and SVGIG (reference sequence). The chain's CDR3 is CAWIRSGRGDEQYF. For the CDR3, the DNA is TGTGCCTGGATTCGGAGCGGGAGAGGTGACGAGCAGTACTTC.

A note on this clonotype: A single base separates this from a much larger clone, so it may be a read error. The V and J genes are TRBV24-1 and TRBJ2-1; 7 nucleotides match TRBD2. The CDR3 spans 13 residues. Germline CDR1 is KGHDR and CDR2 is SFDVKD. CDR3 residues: CATSDFGGTERFF. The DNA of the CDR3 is TGTGCCACCAGTGATTTCGGGGGGACTGAGCGGTTCTTC.

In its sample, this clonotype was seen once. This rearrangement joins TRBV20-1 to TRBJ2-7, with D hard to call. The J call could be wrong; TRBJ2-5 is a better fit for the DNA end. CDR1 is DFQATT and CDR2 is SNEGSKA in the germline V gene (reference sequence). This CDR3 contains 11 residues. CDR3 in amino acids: CSAPLLETQYF. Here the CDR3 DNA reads TGCAGTGCCCCACTATTGGAGACCCAGTACTTC.

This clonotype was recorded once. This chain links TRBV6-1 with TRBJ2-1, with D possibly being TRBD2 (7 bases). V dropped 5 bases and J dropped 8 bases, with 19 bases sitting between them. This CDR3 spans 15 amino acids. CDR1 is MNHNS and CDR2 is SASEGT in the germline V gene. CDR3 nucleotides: TGTGCCAGCAGTCCACGGGGGGCGAGGAACGATGAGCAGTTCTTC. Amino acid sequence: CASSPRGARNDEQFF.

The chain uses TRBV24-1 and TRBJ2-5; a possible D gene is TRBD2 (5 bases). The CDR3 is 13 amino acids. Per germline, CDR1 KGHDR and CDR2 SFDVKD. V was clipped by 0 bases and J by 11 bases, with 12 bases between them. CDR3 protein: CATSDLRGDEQYF. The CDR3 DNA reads TGTGCCACCAGTGATTTGCGGGGAGATGAGCAGTACTTC.

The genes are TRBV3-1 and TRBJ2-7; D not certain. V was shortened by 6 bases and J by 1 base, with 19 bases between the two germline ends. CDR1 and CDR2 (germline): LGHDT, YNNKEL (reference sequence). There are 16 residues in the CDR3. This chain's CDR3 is CASSPLTLGASYEQYF. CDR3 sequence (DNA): TGTGCCAGCAGTCCCCTAACCCTAGGTGCGTCCTACGAGCAGTACTTC.

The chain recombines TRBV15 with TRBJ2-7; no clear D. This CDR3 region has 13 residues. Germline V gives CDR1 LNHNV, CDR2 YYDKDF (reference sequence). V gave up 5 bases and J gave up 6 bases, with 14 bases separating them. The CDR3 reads CATSSDRLGEQYF. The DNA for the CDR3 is TGTGCCACCAGCTCCGACCGGTTGGGCGAGCAGTACTTC.